This record concerns one T cell receptor beta chain sequence. Its antigen is unknown. The source of the sample is a study of cytomegalovirus exposure and HLA in healthy donors. CDR3 length equals 16 residues. Germline loops: CDR1 SGHNT, CDR2 YYREEE (reference sequence). The ends lost 4 bases at V and 1 base at J; junction bases unmatched: 6. The study's findings and limits: The study flagged 150 to 200 TCR beta chains as cytomegalovirus-associated. Among CMV-associated TCR beta chains, most appeared HLA-restricted in a later analysis.

PCR involved 60 Vbeta and 13 Jbeta primers. Libraries were prepared by immunoSEQ multiplex PCR; TCRdb keeps only in-frame clonotypes and omits some of them. The profile shows about 200,000 clones, just under 70% of them singletons. Sequences were obtained from PBMCs. The rearrangement joins TRBV5-4 to TRBJ2-2; 8 bases agree with TRBD2. The receptor comes from a man aged 40-55 years in good health and CMV-seropositive. For the CDR3, the DNA is TGTGCCAGCAGCCCCCTTGCGGGGGGGAACACCGGGGAGCTGTTTTTT. Amino acids: CASSPLAGGNTGELFF.